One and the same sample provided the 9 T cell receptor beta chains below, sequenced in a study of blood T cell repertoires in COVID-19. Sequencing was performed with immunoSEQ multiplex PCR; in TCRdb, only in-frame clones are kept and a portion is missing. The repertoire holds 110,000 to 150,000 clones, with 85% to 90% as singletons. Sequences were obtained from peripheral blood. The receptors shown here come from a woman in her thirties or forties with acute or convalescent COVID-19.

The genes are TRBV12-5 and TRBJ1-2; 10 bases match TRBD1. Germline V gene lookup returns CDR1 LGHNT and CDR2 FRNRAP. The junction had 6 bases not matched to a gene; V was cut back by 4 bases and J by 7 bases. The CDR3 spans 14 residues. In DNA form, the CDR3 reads TGTGCTAGTGGTTCCTCCGGGACAGGGGTTGGCTACACCTTC. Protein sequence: CASGSSGTGVGYTF.

This chain's CDR3 is CASSIESGGLNQPQHF. The CDR3 DNA reads as TGTGCCAGTAGTATAGAATCGGGGGGGCTCAATCAGCCCCAGCATTTT. The V and J genes are TRBV19 and TRBJ1-5, with a tentative D call TRBD1 (6 bases). Trimming took 0 bases from V and 3 from J, leaving 12 bases between them. Germline CDR1 LNHDA, CDR2 SQIVND (reference sequence). The CDR3 consists of 16 residues.

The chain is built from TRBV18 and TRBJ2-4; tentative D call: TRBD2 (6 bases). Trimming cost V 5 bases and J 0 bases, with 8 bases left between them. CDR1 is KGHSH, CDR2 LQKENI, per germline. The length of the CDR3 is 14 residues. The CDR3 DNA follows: TGTGCCAGCTCATCCGGGGGAGCCAAAAACATTCAGTACTTC. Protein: CASSSGGAKNIQYF. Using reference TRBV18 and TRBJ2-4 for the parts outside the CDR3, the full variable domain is NAGVMQNPRHLVRRRGQEARLRCSPMKGHSHVYWYRQLPEEGLKFMVYLQKENIIDESGMPKERFSAEFPKEGPSILRIQQVVRGDSAAYFCASSSGGAKNIQYFGAGTRLSVL.

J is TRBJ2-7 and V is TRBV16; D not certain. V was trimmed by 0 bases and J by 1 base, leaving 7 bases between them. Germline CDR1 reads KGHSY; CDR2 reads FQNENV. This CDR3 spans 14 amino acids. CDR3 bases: TGTGCCAGCAGCCAATCGGCGGTTTCCTACGAGCAGTACTTC. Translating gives CASSQSAVSYEQYF.

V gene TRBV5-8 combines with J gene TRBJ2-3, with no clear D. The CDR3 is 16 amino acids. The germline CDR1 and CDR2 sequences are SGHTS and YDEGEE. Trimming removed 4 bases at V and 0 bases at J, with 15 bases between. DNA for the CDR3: TGTGCCAGCAGCCCCCGGTCCCGCCTTAGCACAGATACGCAGTATTTT. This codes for CASSPRSRLSTDTQYF.

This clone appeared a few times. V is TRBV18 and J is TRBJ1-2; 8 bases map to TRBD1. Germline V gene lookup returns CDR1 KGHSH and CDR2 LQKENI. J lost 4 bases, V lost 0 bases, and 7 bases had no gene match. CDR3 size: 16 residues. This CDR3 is CASSPPGTGGAYGYTF. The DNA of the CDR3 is TGTGCCAGCTCACCACCTGGGACAGGTGGGGCCTATGGCTACACCTTC.

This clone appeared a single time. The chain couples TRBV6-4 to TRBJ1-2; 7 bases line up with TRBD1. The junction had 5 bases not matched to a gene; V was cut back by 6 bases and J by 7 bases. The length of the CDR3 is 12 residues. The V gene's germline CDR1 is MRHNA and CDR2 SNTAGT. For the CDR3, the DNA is TGTGCCAGCAGCCCAGGGGGTACTGGCTACACCTTC. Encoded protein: CASSPGGTGYTF.

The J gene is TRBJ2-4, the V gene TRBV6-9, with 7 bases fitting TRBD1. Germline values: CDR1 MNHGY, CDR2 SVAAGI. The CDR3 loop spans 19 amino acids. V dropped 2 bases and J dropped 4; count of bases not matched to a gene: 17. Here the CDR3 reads CASSYIKERQGNLKNIQYF. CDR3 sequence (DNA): TGTGCCAGCAGTTATATAAAGGAAAGACAGGGCAACTTAAAAAACATTCAGTACTTC.

CDR3 in amino acids: CASSRGQLYGYTF. CDR3 DNA: TGTGCCAGCAGCCGGGGACAGCTATATGGCTACACCTTC. The genes are TRBV7-9 and TRBJ1-2, with TRBD1 matching over 7 bases. Losses at the gene ends were 5 bases for V and 5 bases for J; bases not matched to a gene: 5. This CDR3 comprises 13 residues. Germline V gene sequence: CDR1 SEHNR, CDR2 FQNEAQ (reference sequence).